This TCR beta chain was identified during a study of cytomegalovirus exposure and HLA in healthy donors. Germline CDR1 is GTSNPN and CDR2 is SVGIG (reference sequence). The CDR3 covers 12 residues. The V end lost 4 bases, the J end lost 8 bases, and 14 bases lay between the germline ends. The PCR employed 60 Vbeta primers together with 13 Jbeta primers. Profiled with immunoSEQ multiplex PCR; TCRdb holds only in-frame clones, not every one. The data show 150,000 to 200,000 clones, roughly 85% seen once. The receptor's source is a woman aged 25 to 39 in good health and CMV-seropositive. V is TRBV30 and J is TRBJ1-1; D is undetermined. Sequenced input: PBMCs. The CDR3 DNA is TGTGCCTGGAAATTAGGAAACAGAGAAGCTTTCTTT. This translates into CAWKLGNREAFF.